A single sample is the source of the 24 T cell receptor beta chains below, sequenced in a study of early T cells in non-severe SARS-CoV-2 infection. TCRdb analysed the 5' RACE reads with MiXCR anew, one entry per CDR3 protein. In the table there are 90,000 to 100,000 distinct CDR3 sequences, roughly an eighth of which are singletons. Sequenced: whole blood. The receptors derive from an adult who was a healthcare worker with PCR-confirmed SARS-CoV-2 infection or an uninfected control (not recorded which).

There are a few counts of this clonotype. This chain joins TRBV5-1 and TRBJ1-2; the D is unclear. Trimming took off 1 base at V and 5 bases at J, with 9 bases between the two ends. From germline, CDR1 is SGHRS and CDR2 YFSETQ. The CDR3 sequence is 13 residues long. The CDR3 reads CASSLLTEYGYTF. CDR3 nucleotide sequence: TGCGCCAGCAGCTTGTTGACGGAATATGGCTACACCTTC. Drawing the rest from reference TRBV5-1 and TRBJ1-2, the complete variable domain is KAGVTQTPRYLIKTRGQQVTLSCSPISGHRSVSWYQQTPGQGLQFLFEYFSETQRNKGNFPGRFSGRQFSNSRSEMNVSTLELGDSALYLCASSLLTEYGYTFGSGTRLTVV.

This clonotype was recorded a few times. The junction does not match germline at one end; this may be a read error. The V call is TRBV7-6, the J call TRBJ2-2, with D unresolved. The germline V gene has CDR1 SGHVS and CDR2 FNYEAQ. The CDR3 extends over 14 amino acids. The CDR3 sequence is CVSSLGTNTGELFF. CDR3 in DNA: TGTGTCAGCAGCTTAGGCACGAACACCGGGGAGCTGTTTTTT.

This clonotype was recorded a few times. V and J are TRBV28 and TRBJ2-3, with D possibly matching TRBD2 (7 bases). The CDR3 is made up of 14 amino acids. Germline values: CDR1 MDHEN, CDR2 SYDVKM. V was clipped by 6 bases and J by 2 bases, with 12 bases between them. The CDR3 DNA follows: TGTGCCAGCAGGGTGGCGGGGGCCACAGATACGCAGTATTTT. Translating it yields CASRVAGATDTQYF.

The chain is built from TRBV15 and TRBJ1-5; TRBD1 is a possible D gene (6 bases). From germline, CDR1 is LNHNV and CDR2 YYDKDF (reference sequence). V was pared by 0 bases and J by 4 bases, with 16 bases between. The CDR3 has 17 amino acids. The CDR3 loop is CATSRDQIGTGNQPQHF. DNA for the CDR3: TGTGCCACCAGCAGAGATCAAATTGGAACAGGGAATCAGCCCCAGCATTTT.

The CDR3: CASSQDIREQFF. The CDR3 nucleotides read TGCGCCAGCAGCCAAGATATAAGAGAGCAGTTCTTC. This sequence joins TRBV4-1 and TRBJ2-1; D call uncertain. CDR1 is MGHRA and CDR2 is YSYEKL in the germline V gene. The CDR3 contains 12 residues. Trimming took off 0 bases at V and 10 bases at J, with 7 bases between the two ends.

This clonotype has ten or more counts. V and J are TRBV7-9 and TRBJ1-2, with 10 bases lining up with TRBD1. The CDR3 runs 14 residues. In germline, CDR1 is SEHNR, CDR2 FQNEAQ (reference sequence). The V segment lost 5 bases and the J segment 4 bases; nucleotides outside the gene matches: 4. CDR3 region: CASSQRTGGYGYTF. CDR3 bases: TGTGCCAGCAGCCAGCGGACAGGGGGCTATGGCTACACCTTC.

V is TRBV20-1 and J is TRBJ2-5; D gene uncertain. The germline CDR1 and CDR2 sequences are DFQATT and SNEGSKA (reference sequence). The V end was cut by 0 bases, the J end by 2 bases, with 10 bases between. CDR3 length equals 14 residues. The chain's CDR3 is CSARESAGQETQYF. CDR3 DNA: TGCAGTGCTAGAGAGTCAGCCGGGCAAGAGACCCAGTACTTC.

This clonotype has ten or more counts. The chain carries TRBV5-1 and TRBJ2-1; 8 positions match TRBD2. The V gene's germline CDR1 is SGHRS and CDR2 YFSETQ. This CDR3 is built from 17 residues. V gave up 1 base and J gave up 5 bases; unmatched junction bases: 11. The CDR3 loop reads CASSLKFSGGGNNEQFF. DNA of the CDR3: TGCGCCAGCAGCTTGAAGTTCAGCGGGGGAGGAAACAATGAGCAGTTCTTC.

In DNA, the CDR3 is TGTGCCAGCAGCCGGGACAGGGCGCCAGATACGCAGTATTTT. Translation gives CASSRDRAPDTQYF. The rearrangement uses TRBV12-3 or TRBV12-4 and TRBJ2-3; TRBD1 aligns across 9 bases. The CDR3 has 14 amino acids. Trimming removed 6 bases from V and 4 bases from J; junction bases left unmatched: 5.

This clonotype has ten or more counts. The chain combines TRBV29-1 with TRBJ2-7; the D gene is possibly TRBD2 (6 bases). The CDR3 is 14 amino acids. V lost 0 bases to trimming and J lost 0 bases, with 9 bases between them. The V gene's germline CDR1 is SQVTM and CDR2 ANQGSEA. The DNA for the CDR3 is TGCAGCGTTGAAGATCGGGGGAGCTCCTACGAGCAGTACTTC. Protein product: CSVEDRGSSYEQYF.

This clonotype qualifies as medium-sized. The chain couples TRBV3-1 to TRBJ1-2, with a possible D match to TRBD1 (5 bases). The CDR3 covers 16 residues. V was shortened by 4 bases and J by 3 bases, with 18 bases between the two germline ends. CDR1 and CDR2 from the germline V gene are LGHDT and YNNKEL (reference sequence). The DNA of the CDR3 is TGTGCCAGCAGCCCGGGACTCATCACCCCCTACTATGGCTACACCTTC. Its protein is CASSPGLITPYYGYTF.

The table lists this clonotype with many counts. The chain is built from TRBV6-1 and TRBJ1-5; 8 positions agree with TRBD1. V lost 6 bases to trimming and J lost 4 bases; unmatched junction nucleotides: 8. The CDR3 has 15 residues. The germline V gene has CDR1 MNHNS and CDR2 SASEGT. The CDR3 loop reads CASSGQGLGNQPQHF. The DNA for the CDR3 is TGTGCCAGCAGCGGACAGGGATTAGGGAATCAGCCCCAGCATTTT.

This clonotype was picked up many times. The chain has TRBV12-3 or TRBV12-4 and TRBJ2-1, with 10 bases fitting TRBD2. The CDR3 covers 14 residues. With V trimmed by 6 bases and J by 6 bases, 5 bases remained unmatched. The CDR3 region has the DNA TGTGCCAGCAGGAGCGGGGGGGCCTTCAATGAGCAGTTCTTC. It specifies CASRSGGAFNEQFF.

This clonotype was counted ten times or more. V and J are TRBV28 and TRBJ1-2; a possible D gene is TRBD1 (6 bases). CDR1 MDHEN and CDR2 SYDVKM come from the germline V gene. This CDR3 comprises 15 residues. V was shortened by 6 bases and J by 8 bases, with 22 bases between the two germline ends. The DNA for the CDR3 is TGTGCCAGCAGCCCCACCCCCGGACAGCTAGGCGGCTACACCTTC. The encoded protein is CASSPTPGQLGGYTF.

This clonotype has a count of ten or more. The chain is built from TRBV10-3 and TRBJ2-7; D may be TRBD1 (6 bases). The length of the CDR3 is 14 residues. V shed 3 bases and J shed 2 bases, with 11 bases lying between them. Germline values: CDR1 ENHRY, CDR2 SYGVKD. CDR3 DNA sequence: TGTGCCATCAGTGAACAGGGAATCACCTACGAGCAGTACTTC. It codes for CAISEQGITYEQYF.

This clonotype was detected only a few times. The chain has TRBV20-1 and TRBJ2-3; the match to TRBD1 covers 10 bases. CDR1 is DFQATT and CDR2 is SNEGSKA in the germline V gene (reference sequence). V lost 4 bases to trimming and J lost 3 bases; unmatched junction nucleotides: 7. The CDR3 has 15 amino acids. This CDR3 is CSATRRDRGTDTQYF. The CDR3 DNA follows: TGCAGTGCTACGCGGAGGGACAGGGGTACAGATACGCAGTATTTT.

This clonotype turned up a few times. The rearrangement joins TRBV10-3 to TRBJ1-4; 9 bases map to TRBD1. This CDR3 contains 17 residues. The germline gives CDR1 ENHRY, CDR2 SYGVKD. Trimming removed 0 bases from V and 6 bases from J; junction bases left unmatched: 8. The CDR3 DNA is TGTGCCATCAGTGAGTCGATCACAGGGGGCAACGATGAAAAACTGTTTTTT. It translates to CAISESITGGNDEKLFF.

J is TRBJ1-1 and V is TRBV10-2; no clear D gene. The germline V and J ends were trimmed by 3 bases and 3 bases, with 5 bases remaining between them. The CDR3 consists of 12 residues. Germline V CDR1 and CDR2: WSHSY, SAAADI. This CDR3 reads CASSDSYTEAFF. The CDR3 nucleotides read TGCGCCAGCAGTGACTCATACACTGAAGCTTTCTTT.

This clonotype was recorded only once. At one boundary the junction diverges from the germline segment, which might be a read error. This chain joins TRBV7-7 and TRBJ2-5; 7 nucleotides match TRBD2. The V gene's germline CDR1 is SSHAT and CDR2 FNYEAQ (reference sequence). CDR3 length: 16 amino acids. This CDR3 reads CASSLRAGVVQETQYF. DNA of the CDR3: TGTGCTAGCAGCTTGCGGGCGGGGGTCGTTCAAGAGACCCAGTACTTC.

J is TRBJ1-2 and V is TRBV19, with D uncertain. Germline V lookup: CDR1 LNHDA, CDR2 SQIVND (reference sequence). This CDR3 has 15 residues. The ends were cut back, 5 bases at V and 2 bases at J, with 15 bases in the middle. This chain's CDR3 is CASSPTSTRNYGYTF. DNA for the CDR3: TGTGCCAGTAGTCCCACATCGACAAGAAACTATGGCTACACCTTC.

This clonotype has at least ten counts. This sequence joins TRBV24-1 and TRBJ2-1, with 14 bases identical to TRBD2. The CDR3 loop spans 19 amino acids. Germline V lookup: CDR1 KGHDR, CDR2 SFDVKD. After removal of 4 bases from V and 3 bases from J, the junction contained 10 bases not matched to a gene. CDR3 protein: CATSDRPGTSGGRYNEQFF. The CDR3 DNA reads TGTGCCACCAGTGACCGTCCCGGGACTAGCGGGGGCCGCTACAATGAGCAGTTCTTC.

This clonotype was counted at least ten times. V gene TRBV18 combines with J gene TRBJ2-5, with D possibly matching TRBD2 (6 bases). Trimming shortened V by 4 bases and J by 1 base, and 16 bases separated the two germline ends. Germline loops: CDR1 KGHSH, CDR2 LQKENI. The CDR3 is 16 amino acids. CDR3 region: CASSLHHVGGQETQYF. CDR3 coding DNA: TGTGCCAGCTCACTCCATCACGTGGGAGGCCAAGAGACCCAGTACTTC.

This clonotype has more than one count but fewer than ten. The chain joins TRBV28 to TRBJ1-2; D gene ambiguous. This CDR3 is 14 amino acids long. Trimming left V 4 bases short and J 7 bases short, with 16 bases between. Per germline, CDR1 MDHEN and CDR2 SYDVKM. CDR3 in amino acids: CASSSRTGYLGYTF. The CDR3 nucleotides read TGTGCCAGCAGTTCCCGGACGGGATATCTTGGCTACACCTTC.

This clonotype occurred many times. V and J are TRBV18 and TRBJ2-2; D call uncertain. This CDR3 has 12 residues. Germline-derived CDR1 and CDR2 are KGHSH and LQKENI. Trimming removed 10 bases from V and 2 bases from J, with 8 bases in between. The CDR3 nucleotides read TGTGCCACCGGGCGAAACACCGGGGAGCTGTTTTTT. This gives the protein CATGRNTGELFF. Supplemented by reference TRBV18 and TRBJ2-2, the full variable domain reads NAGVMQNPRHLVRRRGQEARLRCSPMKGHSHVYWYRQLPEEGLKFMVYLQKENIIDESGMPKERFSAEFPKEGPSILRIQQVVRGDSAAYFCATGRNTGELFFGEGSRLTVL.